The 18 T cell receptor delta chains in this list originate from one sample, sequenced in a study of DNA immune sequencing with unique molecular identifiers. All 8 TRDV and 4 TRDJ genes were targeted in 32-plex amplification of genomic DNA. The library had 12-nucleotide UMIs introduced over roughly 3 barcoding cycles, then a second adapter PCR. TCRdb re-called clones from the multiplex PCR reads via CATT. The sample lists some 5,000 delta-chain clones, around an eighth occurring once. Sequenced material: gamma-delta T cells enriched from blood buffy coat, or unenriched PBMCs (not recorded which). These receptors came from a human donor in good health.

This clone was counted at least ten times. The rearrangement uses TRDV2 and TRDJ1; TRDD3 matches at 7 bases. The CDR3 is 19 residues long. V lost 0 bases, J lost 5 bases, and 20 bases stayed unmatched. Germline CDR1 reads GEAIGNYY; CDR2 reads EKD. CDR3 nucleotides: TGTGCCTGTGACACCGGTGGATTAGGCTGGGGGCCCGGACCAGATAAACTCATCTTT. Translated, it gives CACDTGGLGWGPGPDKLIF.

As to this clone: TCRdb's protein for this DNA is that of a much larger clone and differs from the translation at residue 3, likely a read error; the protein shown is the DNA translation. The rearrangement links TRDV2 to TRDJ3; TRDD3 aligns across 8 bases. The CDR3 is 19 residues long. From germline, CDR1 is GEAIGNYY and CDR2 EKD. The CDR3 DNA reads TGTGCCGGTGACACCGCAGCTGGGGGAGTTACCTGGGACACCCGACAGATGTTTTTC. It encodes CAGDTAAGGVTWDTRQMFF.

This clone was detected only a few times. This is likely an artifact of a read error, given a far larger clone one base away. The sample holds other DNA sequences that translate to the same CDR3. V is TRDV2 and J is TRDJ1, with D maybe TRDD3 (5 bases). The ends were cut back, 0 bases at V and 0 bases at J, with 16 bases in the middle. The CDR3 runs to 17 residues. CDR1 is GEAIGNYY and CDR2 is EKD in the germline V gene. The CDR3 loop is CACDTLTGGHDTDKLIF. As DNA, the CDR3 is TGTGCCTGTGACACCTTAACCGGGGGGCATGACACCGATAAACTCATCTTT.

A few counts support this clone. The TCRdb protein, from a much larger clone, departs from this DNA's translation at residue 10, likely by read error; the protein shown derives from the DNA. The chain recombines TRDV2 with TRDJ1; 13 bases map to TRDD3. Germline V gene sequence: CDR1 GEAIGNYY, CDR2 EKD. The ends lost 4 bases at V and 1 base at J; junction bases unmatched: 11. The CDR3 has 18 amino acids. For the CDR3, the DNA is TGTGCCTGTGATGTACTGGGGGATACGCTAGATTTCACCGATAAACTCATCTTT. Encoded protein: CACDVLGDTLDFTDKLIF.

As to this clone: This may be a read error: a much more frequent sequence differs by one nucleotide. Distinct nucleotide sequences in the sample also encode this CDR3. The V call is TRDV2, the J call TRDJ1, with a weak D call TRDD2 (5 bases). Trimming took off 0 bases at V and 6 bases at J, with 22 bases between the two ends. Germline V CDR1 and CDR2: GEAIGNYY, EKD. CDR3 size: 17 residues. This CDR3 reads CACDTVGGTASRYKLIF. The CDR3 DNA reads TGTGCCTGTGACACCGTTGGTGGTACCGCTTCCCGATATAAACTCATCTTT.

This clone showed up just a few times. A read error likely explains why the TCRdb protein, taken from a much larger clone, differs from this DNA's translation at residue 10; the protein shown is translated from the DNA. J is TRDJ1 and V is TRDV2; TRDD3 aligns across 8 bases. Looked up from germline, CDR1 is GEAIGNYY and CDR2 is EKD. The J segment lost 0 bases and the V segment lost 1 base, leaving 15 bases of the junction unmatched. The CDR3 is 19 amino acids. The CDR3, as DNA: TGTGCCTGTGACACGCTAACTGGGGGCCTTTTGTTGTACACCGATAAACTCATCTTT. Translated, it gives CACDTLTGGLLLYTDKLIF.

This clone was counted at least ten times. The same CDR3 arises from other DNA sequences in this sample as well. The chain employs TRDV3 and TRDJ1, with D tentatively TRDD2 or TRDD3 (5 bases each). The J gene, not given by TCRdb, was assigned here from a germline match of the nucleotide sequence. The CDR3 is made up of 31 amino acids. The ends were cut back, 3 bases at V and 7 bases at J, with 72 bases in the middle. Germline-derived CDR1 and CDR2 are TVYSNPD and GDNSRS (reference sequence). The DNA for the CDR3 is TGTGCCTTGGGGGCTGGTGTACCCAGCGCGCCGAACCTACACCGCGCGGAGAGGACTTGGGGACTTGGGTGGGGCGGCGGTAAACTCATCTTT. Encoded protein: CALGAGVPSAPNLHRAERTWGLGWGGGKLIF.

In regard to this clone: TCRdb shows a much larger clone's protein in place of this DNA's translation, and the two differ at residue 10, likely through a read error; the protein shown is translated from the DNA. The rearrangement uses TRDV2 and TRDJ3, with D hard to call. The CDR3 consists of 19 residues. The germline V gene has CDR1 GEAIGNYY and CDR2 EKD. The V gene lost 3 bases and the J gene lost 0 bases, with 17 bases spanning the gap. The CDR3, as DNA: TGTGCCTGTGACCAAATCAAGGAGGAGACCTCCTGGGACACCCGACAGATGTTTTTC. This sequence encodes CACDQIKEETSWDTRQMFF.

This clone has a count of ten or more. This likely reflects a read error, since a far larger clone is one base away. This same CDR3 is encoded by further DNA sequences in the sample. This chain links TRDV2 with TRDJ1, with 12 positions matching TRDD3. The length of the CDR3 is 16 residues. Germline CDR1 reads GEAIGNYY; CDR2 reads EKD. In nucleotides, the CDR3 is TGTGCTTGTGACAAGCTGGGGGATACGCAGGCCGATAAACTCATCTTT. Protein product: CACDKLGDTQADKLIF.

The chain has TRAV38-2/DV8 and TRDJ1; 9 positions agree with TRDD2. CDR3 length: 16 residues. The V gene end was trimmed by 6 bases and the J gene end by 0 bases; junction bases not matched to a gene: 9. The germline V gene has CDR1 TSESDYY and CDR2 QEAYKQQN. The CDR3 region is CAYTGLPTPDTDKLIF. Written as DNA, the CDR3 is TGTGCTTATACTGGCCTTCCTACCCCTGACACCGATAAACTCATCTTT.

Remarks on this clone: A single base separates this from a much larger clone, so it may be a read error. The chain joins TRAV29/DV5 to TRDJ1; D unclear. The J gene, left out of TCRdb, was set here by checking the DNA against germline. Trimming took 0 bases from V and 6 from J, leaving 42 bases between them. Looked up from germline, CDR1 is NSMFDY and CDR2 is ISSIKDK. CDR3 length: 23 residues. In DNA, the CDR3 is TGTGCAGCAAGCGCGAGGCTCACCTCCCTCACCAGGAGATTGAGGCTCGAGGGTCATAAACTCATCTTT. Protein sequence: CAASARLTSLTRRLRLEGHKLIF.

This clone was seen at least ten times. The protein recorded in TCRdb matches a much larger clone and deviates from this DNA's translation at residue 3, suggesting a read error; the protein here is obtained by translating the DNA. The J gene is TRDJ1, the V gene TRDV2, with 12 bases matching TRDD3. The CDR3 has 16 residues. Germline loops: CDR1 GEAIGNYY, CDR2 EKD. CDR3 sequence: CARDKLGDTQADKLIF. In DNA, the CDR3 is TGTGCCCGTGACAAGCTGGGGGATACGCAGGCCGATAAACTCATCTTT.

For this clone: The translation of this DNA and the TCRdb protein of a much larger clone differ at residue 12, probably owing to a read error; the protein shown here is translated from the DNA. This chain uses TRDV2 with TRDJ1, with TRDD3 matching 11 bases. CDR3 length: 17 amino acids. The ends lost 0 bases at V and 3 bases at J; junction bases unmatched: 8. CDR1 is GEAIGNYY and CDR2 is EKD in the germline V gene. The CDR3 loop is CACDTVGGYAGADKLIF. The DNA of the CDR3 is TGTGCCTGTGACACCGTTGGGGGATACGCTGGGGCCGATAAACTCATCTTT.

Note on this clone: This probably arose from a read error, given a far larger clone one base away. This CDR3 is also generated by other DNA sequences in the sample. The chain is built from TRDV2 and TRDJ1; 8 bases line up with TRDD2. Germline CDR1 GEAIGNYY, CDR2 EKD. The CDR3 length is 18 residues. The CDR3: CACDTVGTSYPYTDKLIF. The CDR3 coding sequence is TGTGCCTGTGACACCGTGGGGACTTCCTACCCGTACACAGATAAACTCATCTTT.

This clone has a handful of counts. This DNA translates differently at residue 8 from the TCRdb protein, which is that of a much larger clone; a read error is likely, and the protein shown is the DNA's own translation. V is TRDV2 and J is TRDJ1; D not resolved. The CDR3 length is 16 residues. With 3 bases removed from V and 0 bases from J, the gap between germline ends came to 16 bases. The germline V gene encodes CDR1 GEAIGNYY and CDR2 EKD. CDR3 bases: TGTGCCTGTGACCCGTCCGATCAGAAGTACACCGATAAACTCATCTTT. Translation gives CACDPSDQKYTDKLIF.

This clone has a handful of counts. The TCRdb protein, from a much larger clone, departs from this DNA's translation at residue 16, likely by read error; the protein shown derives from the DNA. The CDR3 is CACDTVLSGGSYTDKHIF. In DNA form, the CDR3 reads TGTGCCTGTGACACCGTACTTTCTGGGGGATCTTACACCGATAAACACATCTTT. The chain is built from TRDV2 and TRDJ1; 9 bases are a match to TRDD3. Germline V gene data show CDR1 as GEAIGNYY and CDR2 as EKD. The CDR3 runs 18 residues.

Only a few counts were recorded for this clone. The protein held in TCRdb is that of a much larger clone and does not match this DNA's translation at residue 7, likely because of a read error; the protein shown is translated from the DNA. This rearrangement joins TRDV2 to TRDJ3, with 7 bases lining up with TRDD3. The CDR3 length is 18 residues. Germline V gene lookup returns CDR1 GEAIGNYY and CDR2 EKD. V shed 0 bases, J shed 2 bases, and the junction held 6 bases outside the gene matches. The CDR3 protein is CACDTAVGYTWDTRQMFF. The CDR3 DNA sequence: TGTGCCTGTGACACCGCTGTGGGATACACCTGGGACACCCGACAGATGTTTTTC.

This clone has a count of ten or more. A far more abundant clone sits one base away, making this likely a read error. Different DNA sequences within this sample yield the same CDR3. This chain joins TRDV2 and TRDJ1; 11 bases line up with TRDD3. Germline V gene lookup returns CDR1 GEAIGNYY and CDR2 EKD. The V segment lost 7 bases and the J segment 4 bases; nucleotides outside the gene matches: 10. The CDR3 is 15 amino acids. CDR3 DNA sequence: TGTGCCTGCGCCCAACTGGGGGATAGGGACGATAAACTCATCTTT. Its translation: CACAQLGDRDDKLIF.